This record concerns one TCR beta chain sequence. As yet, its antigen is unknown. Sequencing was performed with immunoSEQ multiplex PCR; in TCRdb, only in-frame clones are kept and a portion is missing. The sample lists roughly 70,000 clones, 80% to 90% occurring once. The data were obtained in a study of T cells in localized non-small cell lung cancer. V lost 4 bases and J 2 bases, leaving 14 bases between the germline ends. Germline V CDR1 and CDR2: MNHEY, SVGAGI. CDR3 length: 15 residues. Whole-study findings and limits: Among the top 100 tumor clones, a median approximately 62 appeared in adjacent lung.

The chain carries TRBV6-5 and TRBJ1-2; D gene uncertain. The clonotype was recovered from a male donor at least 60 years old with stage III squamous cell lung carcinoma. The starting material was peripheral blood, obtained before any cancer treatment. CDR3 region: CASSFHRAQNYGYTF. The CDR3 DNA reads TGTGCCAGCAGTTTCCACCGGGCCCAAAACTATGGCTACACCTTC.